The T cell receptor (beta chain) under discussion was sequenced for a study of OX40 agonist ivuxolimab in advanced cancers. Study observations and caveats: Low levels of normalized T-cell clonal expansion also appeared in some nonresponders.

The CDR3 extends over 14 amino acids. Germline values: CDR1 SGHVS, CDR2 FQNEAQ. Deletions cut 1 base from V and 4 bases from J, with 8 bases between. Regarding this clone: Antigen unknown.

Assay used: immunoSEQ multiplex PCR; TCRdb lists only in-frame clones, some missing. The table lists 95,000 to 150,000 clones, over 85% of them singletons. Sequencing was performed on CD4+ or CD8+ T cells sorted from blood, taken in a trial of the OX40 agonist ivuxolimab. The receptor comes from an adult with an advanced solid tumor such as melanoma, head and neck, liver or kidney cancer. V gene TRBV7-8 combines with J gene TRBJ1-5; no clear D gene. The CDR3 DNA follows: TGTGCCAGCAGCTTAGACAGAGGGAATCAGCCCCAGCATTTT. It encodes CASSLDRGNQPQHF.